Given below is one T cell receptor (beta chain) in context. Other DNA sequences within the sample encode an identical CDR3. This entry comes from a study of cytomegalovirus exposure and HLA in healthy donors. The study ran its PCR with 60 Vbeta and 13 Jbeta primers. In the original processing: Approximately 12 million of 75 million to 85 million unique TCR beta chains were shared, per a later count. Using immunoSEQ multiplex PCR, the repertoire was profiled, and TCRdb retains in-frame clones only, with some absent. The V and J calls and clone size were taken over from that table, and D and trimming were inferred from the DNA. The sample lists approximately 110,000 clones, over 9.5% occurring once. With 2 bases removed from V and 4 bases from J, the gap between germline ends came to 9 bases. Germline V CDR1 and CDR2: MNHEY, SVGAGI. The CDR3 length is 14 residues.

Sequenced input: PBMCs. This receptor was identified in a man between 35 and 55 years old in good health and CMV-seropositive. This rearrangement joins TRBV6-5 to TRBJ1-5, with a weak D call TRBD1 (5 bases). CDR3 protein: CASSYRQSNQPQHF. The CDR3 nucleotides are TGTGCCAGCAGTTACAGACAGTCAAATCAGCCCCAGCATTTT.